This passage covers 6 T cell receptor beta chains from one sample sequenced in a study of regulatory T cells in long-lasting Graves disease. Building of the TCR beta libraries involved iRepertoire HTBI primers and Arm-PCR of CDR3 regions. TCRdb ran MiXCR on the multiplex PCR reads and lists one entry per CDR3 protein. This table holds roughly 400,000 distinct CDR3 sequences, less than 20% found once. Specified time point: newly diagnosed GD, antithyroid drugs for less than 3 months. There was RNA extracted from PBMCs, and the TCR library was made from it. These same records also appear under a second study, on T cells in Graves' hyperthyroidism and ophthalmopathy.

The input for sequencing was peripheral blood mononuclear cells (PBMCs), taken at new diagnosis, from a patient treated with antithyroid drugs. The receptors stem from a woman in her late teens or twenties with Graves disease.

This chain connects TRBV6-2 or TRBV6-3 to TRBJ2-3; tentatively, D is TRBD1 (5 bases). CDR1 is MNHEY and CDR2 is SVGEGT in the germline V gene. Trimming removed 6 bases from V and 4 bases from J, with 20 bases in between. The CDR3 has 16 amino acids. The CDR3 nucleotides are TGTGCCAGCAGGGCGCTTAGGGGTAACGTACCAGATACGCAGTATTTT. It encodes CASRALRGNVPDTQYF.

At least ten counts were recorded for this clonotype. V and J are TRBV20-1 and TRBJ2-1; the D gene is possibly TRBD2 (7 bases). V was clipped by 0 bases and J by 6 bases, with 21 bases between them. In germline, CDR1 is DFQATT, CDR2 SNEGSKA (reference sequence). This CDR3 contains 17 residues. DNA for the CDR3: TGCAGTGCTAGAGATTGGGTGAGGGGGGGCAGTCTCAATGAGCAGTTCTTC. Its translation: CSARDWVRGGSLNEQFF.

The chain uses TRBV7-9 and TRBJ2-5; D possibly corresponds to TRBD1 (7 bases). The J call may be incorrect, as the DNA end agrees better with TRBJ2-1. The germline CDR1 and CDR2 sequences are SEHNR and FQNEAQ (reference sequence). The CDR3 spans 14 residues. The CDR3 DNA is TGTGCCAGCAGCTCCAGGGGGGCGTCGGGTGAGCAGTTCTTC. It yields the protein CASSSRGASGEQFF.

This clonotype was observed a few times. The chain recombines TRBV18 with TRBJ2-3; D unclear. The V and J ends lost 2 bases and 4 bases respectively, with 13 bases between them. The germline gives CDR1 KGHSH, CDR2 LQKENI. This CDR3 has 15 residues. The CDR3: CASSPAARTSDTQYF. CDR3 bases: TGTGCCAGCTCACCAGCGGCCAGGACGTCAGATACGCAGTATTTT.

This clonotype was observed a few times. The V and J genes are TRBV7-9 and TRBJ1-1, with a weak D call TRBD1 (6 bases). CDR1 SEHNR and CDR2 FQNEAQ come from the germline V gene (reference sequence). V dropped 2 bases and J dropped 3 bases, with 10 bases sitting between them. This CDR3 spans 14 amino acids. The CDR3 DNA reads as TGTGCCAGCAGCTTACAGGGGAGTTACACTGAAGCTTTCTTT. This codes for CASSLQGSYTEAFF. Full variable domain (outside the CDR3, taken from reference TRBV7-9 and TRBJ1-1): DTGVSQNPRHKITKRGQNVTFRCDPISEHNRLYWYRQTLGQGPEFLTYFQNEAQLEKSRLLSDRFSAERPKGSFSTLEIQRTEQGDSAMYLCASSLQGSYTEAFFGQGTRLTVV.

The chain employs TRBV19 and TRBJ2-5, with D possibly matching TRBD1 (5 bases). This CDR3 is 13 amino acids long. Trimming pared 3 bases from V and 3 bases from J, leaving 8 bases between. The germline CDR1 and CDR2 sequences are LNHDA and SQIVND (reference sequence). The CDR3 here is CASSILGEETQYF. Written as DNA, the CDR3 is TGTGCCAGTAGTATCCTAGGGGAAGAGACCCAGTACTTC.